The subject of this entry is one TCR beta chain. The germline gene is not matched at one end of the junction; a read error may be the cause. The record originates from a study of T cell changes during pregnancy in multiple sclerosis. This CDR3 is 17 amino acids long. Germline lookup yields CDR1 SSHAT and CDR2 FNYEAQ (reference sequence). Generated by immunoSEQ multiplex PCR, the TCRdb table keeps only in-frame clones and is missing some. The profile shows some 120,000 clones, around 97% of them singletons. The specimen comprised peripheral blood, sampled after pregnancy. The chain joins TRBV7-7 to TRBJ2-1, with a tentative D call TRBD2 (6 bases). The TCR sequence derives from a female donor with multiple sclerosis, enrolled in a pregnancy study. The CDR3 is CASTRRDWRGLSNEQFF. In DNA, the CDR3 is TGTGCTAGCACCAGGAGAGATTGGCGGGGCCTATCCAATGAGCAGTTCTTC.